This section outlines one T cell receptor (beta chain) sequence together with its context. Its antigen remains unknown. Template switching supplied a universal primer site; unique molecular identifiers were carried on the cDNA. TCRdb called the 5' RACE reads again in MiXCR, with one record for every CDR3 protein. The sample holds around 680,000 distinct CDR3 sequences, over 8.5% seen once. Trimming cost V 0 bases and J 7 bases; bases outside gene matches: 3. The CDR3 sequence is 14 residues long. Germline V gene sequence: CDR1 MRHNA, CDR2 SNTAGT. This sample is part of a study of identical twins. General study points: Abundant beta clonotypes from cord blood bore fewer insertions; memory repertoires lacked this pattern.

This same sample was also part of a study on yellow fever vaccine responses in identical twins.

V is TRBV6-4 and J is TRBJ2-1; 7 bases are a match to TRBD1. The origin of this receptor is a woman aged 18-29 years in good health. Sequenced sample: PBMCs. DNA for the CDR3: TGTGCCAGCAGTGACTCGTCAGGGGGTAATGAGCAGTTCTTC. Translating it yields CASSDSSGGNEQFF.